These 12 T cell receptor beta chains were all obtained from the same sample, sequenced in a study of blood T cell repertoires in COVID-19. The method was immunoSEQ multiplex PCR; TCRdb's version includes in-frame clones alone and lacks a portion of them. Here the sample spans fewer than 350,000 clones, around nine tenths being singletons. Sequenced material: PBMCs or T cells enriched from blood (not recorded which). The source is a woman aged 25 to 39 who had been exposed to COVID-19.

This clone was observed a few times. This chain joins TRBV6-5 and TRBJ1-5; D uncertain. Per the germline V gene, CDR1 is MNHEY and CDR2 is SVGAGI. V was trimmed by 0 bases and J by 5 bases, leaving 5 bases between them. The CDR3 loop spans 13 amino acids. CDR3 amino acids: CASSYSSDQPQHF. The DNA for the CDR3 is TGTGCCAGCAGTTACTCATCCGATCAGCCCCAGCATTTT.

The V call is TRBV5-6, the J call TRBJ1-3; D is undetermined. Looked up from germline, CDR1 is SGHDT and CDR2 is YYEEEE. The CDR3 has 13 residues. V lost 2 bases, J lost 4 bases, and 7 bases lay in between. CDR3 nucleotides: TGTGCCAGCAGCTTCGTCGTCGGAAACACCATATATTTT. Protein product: CASSFVVGNTIYF.

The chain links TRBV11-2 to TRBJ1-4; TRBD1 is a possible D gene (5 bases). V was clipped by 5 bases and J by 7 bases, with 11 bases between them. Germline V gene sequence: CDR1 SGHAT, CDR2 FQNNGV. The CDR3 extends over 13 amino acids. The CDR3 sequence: CASSQRTGEKLFF. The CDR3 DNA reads TGTGCCAGCAGCCAGAGAACAGGTGAAAAACTGTTTTTT.

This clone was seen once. CDR3 amino acids: CASSYARGAFTGELFF. CDR3 coding DNA: TGTGCCAGCAGTTACGCTCGGGGGGCGTTCACCGGGGAGCTGTTTTTT. The rearrangement joins TRBV6-5 to TRBJ2-2; D may be TRBD2 (7 bases). Trimming pared 2 bases from V and 4 bases from J, leaving 14 bases between. The CDR3 spans 16 residues. Germline CDR1 is MNHEY and CDR2 is SVGAGI.

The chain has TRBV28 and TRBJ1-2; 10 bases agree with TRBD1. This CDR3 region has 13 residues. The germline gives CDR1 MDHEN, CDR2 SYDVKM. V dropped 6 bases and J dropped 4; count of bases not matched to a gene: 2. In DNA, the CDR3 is TGTGCCAGCAGGACAGGGGGCATCTATGGCTACACCTTC. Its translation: CASRTGGIYGYTF.

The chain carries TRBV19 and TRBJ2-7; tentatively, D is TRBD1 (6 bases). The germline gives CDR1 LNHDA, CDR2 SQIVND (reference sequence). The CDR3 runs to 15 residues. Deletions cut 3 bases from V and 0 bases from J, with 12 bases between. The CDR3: CASSMVSGASYEQYF. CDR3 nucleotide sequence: TGTGCCAGTAGTATGGTGTCAGGGGCCTCCTACGAGCAGTACTTC.

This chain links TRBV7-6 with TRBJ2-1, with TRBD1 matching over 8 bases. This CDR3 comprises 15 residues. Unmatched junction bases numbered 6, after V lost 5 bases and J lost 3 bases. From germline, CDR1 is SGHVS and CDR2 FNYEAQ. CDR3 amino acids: CASSPRDRNYNEQFF. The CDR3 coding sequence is TGTGCCAGCAGCCCAAGGGACAGGAACTACAATGAGCAGTTCTTC.

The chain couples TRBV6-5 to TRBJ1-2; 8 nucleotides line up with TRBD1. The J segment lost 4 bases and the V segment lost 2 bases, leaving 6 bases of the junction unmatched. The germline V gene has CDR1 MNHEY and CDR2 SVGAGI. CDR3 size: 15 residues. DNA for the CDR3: TGTGCCAGCAGTTACGGACAGGGTGGAGCCTATGGCTACACCTTC. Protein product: CASSYGQGGAYGYTF.

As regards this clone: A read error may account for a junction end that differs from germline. The CDR3 region has the DNA TGTGCTAGCAGCCCAGAGGCCGCCGGCACAGATACGCAGTATTTT. Translation: CASSPEAAGTDTQYF. The chain carries TRBV7-7 and TRBJ2-3; D is undetermined. The CDR3 loop spans 15 amino acids. Germline-derived CDR1 and CDR2 are SSHAT and FNYEAQ (reference sequence).

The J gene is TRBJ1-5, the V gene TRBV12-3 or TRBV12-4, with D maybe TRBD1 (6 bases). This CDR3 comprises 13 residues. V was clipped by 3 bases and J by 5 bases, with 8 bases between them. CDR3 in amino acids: CASSLAGDQPQHF. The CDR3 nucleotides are TGTGCCAGCAGTTTGGCAGGGGATCAGCCCCAGCATTTT.

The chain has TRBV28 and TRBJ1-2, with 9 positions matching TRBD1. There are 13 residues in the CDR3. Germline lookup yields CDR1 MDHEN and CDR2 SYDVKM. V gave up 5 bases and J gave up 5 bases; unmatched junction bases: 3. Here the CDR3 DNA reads TGTGCCAGCAGTGGGGGACAGGGATATGGCTACACCTTC. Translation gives CASSGGQGYGYTF.

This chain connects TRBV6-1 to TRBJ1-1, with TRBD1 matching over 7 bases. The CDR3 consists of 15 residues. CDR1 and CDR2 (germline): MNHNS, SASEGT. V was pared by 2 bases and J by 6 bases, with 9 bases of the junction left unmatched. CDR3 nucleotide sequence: TGTGCCAGCAGTGAACTAGTCGGCAGGGGGGCTGAAGCTTTCTTT. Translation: CASSELVGRGAEAFF.